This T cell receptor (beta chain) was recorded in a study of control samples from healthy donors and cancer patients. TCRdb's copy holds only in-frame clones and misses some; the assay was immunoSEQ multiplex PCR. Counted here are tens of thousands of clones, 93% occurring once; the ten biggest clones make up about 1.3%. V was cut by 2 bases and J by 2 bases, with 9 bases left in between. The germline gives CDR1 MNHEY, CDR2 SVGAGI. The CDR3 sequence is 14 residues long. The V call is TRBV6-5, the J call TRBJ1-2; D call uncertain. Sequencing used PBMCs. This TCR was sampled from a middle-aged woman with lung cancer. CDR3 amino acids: CASSYDTGNYGYTF. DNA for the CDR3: TGTGCCAGCAGTTACGACACTGGGAACTATGGCTACACCTTC.